The 32 T cell receptor beta chains presented below share a single source sample, sequenced in a study of CD8 T cells in Susac syndrome (dated by TCRdb to between 2019 and 2020). Receptor libraries were prepared by the immunoSEQ multiplex PCR assay. RNA was extracted with the RNeasy kit and about 0.45 to 1 ug was reverse transcribed using random hexamers. TCRdb reworked the public reads: Q25 trimming with fastp, MiXCR clone assembly, productive beta chains retained. Duplicate CDR3 protein sequences are folded into a single record with the most common DNA and genes. In all, the sample holds tens of thousands of distinct CDR3 sequences, and nearly 96% of those were seen once. The ten largest clones take up 0.1% to 0.12% of the sample. Material for sequencing was CD4+ T cells from PBMCs. Source of these receptors: a human donor with multiple sclerosis.

V is TRBV20-1 and J is TRBJ1-5, with TRBD1 as a possible D gene (5 bases). The CDR3 covers 15 residues. The V and J ends lost 5 bases and 4 bases respectively, with 18 bases between them. Germline V gene sequence: CDR1 DFQATT, CDR2 SNEGSKA (reference sequence). CDR3 bases: TGCAGTGCTGTTAGAGGGACTCTGCAGAATCAGCCCCAGCATTTT. It encodes CSAVRGTLQNQPQHF.

The chain employs TRBV5-1 and TRBJ2-1; D tentatively reads TRBD1 or TRBD2 (6 bases each). This CDR3 region has 14 residues. Germline CDR1 reads SGHRS; CDR2 reads YFSETQ. The V end lost 0 bases, the J end lost 10 bases, and 14 bases lay between the germline ends. The CDR3 sequence: CASSLEGGLWEQFF. As DNA, the CDR3 is TGCGCCAGCAGCTTGGAGGGGGGCCTATGGGAGCAGTTCTTC.

V usage is TRBV3-1 and J usage is TRBJ2-7, with TRBD1 identical over 7 bases. Germline CDR1 LGHDT, CDR2 YNNKEL (reference sequence). CDR3 length: 13 amino acids. J lost 9 bases, V lost 2 bases, and 7 bases had no gene match. The CDR3 nucleotides read TGTGCCAGCAGCCAATATGACAGGGAAAGGCAGTACTTC. Translating gives CASSQYDRERQYF.

CDR3 loop: CSSHTQGHYGYTF. DNA of the CDR3: TGCAGCTCCCACACACAGGGGCACTATGGCTACACCTTC. This chain links TRBV29-1 with TRBJ1-2; TRBD1 matches 7 bases. CDR1 is SQVTM, CDR2 ANQGSEA, per germline. The CDR3 length is 13 residues. The V gene end was trimmed by 8 bases and the J gene end by 3 bases; junction bases not matched to a gene: 9. Together with reference TRBV29-1 and TRBJ1-2, the CDR3 gives the full variable domain: SAVISQKPSRDICQRGTSLTIQCQVDSQVTMMFWYRQQPGQSLTLIATANQGSEATYESGFVIDKFPISRPNLTFSTLTVSNMSPEDSSIYLCSSHTQGHYGYTFGSGTRLTVV.

This chain uses TRBV30 with TRBJ1-1; D uncertain. V lost 5 bases and J 1 base, leaving 11 bases between the germline ends. The CDR3 loop spans 13 amino acids. Germline CDR1 GTSNPN, CDR2 SVGIG (reference sequence). The CDR3 region is CAWESSGNTEAFF. The CDR3, as DNA: TGTGCCTGGGAGTCCAGCGGGAACACTGAAGCTTTCTTT.

This clonotype showed up just a few times. The V call is TRBV3-1, the J call TRBJ1-1, with D hard to call. V was cut by 6 bases and J by 0 bases, with 8 bases left in between. Germline V CDR1 and CDR2: LGHDT, YNNKEL (reference sequence). The CDR3 is made up of 13 amino acids. The CDR3 spells CASSPTVNTEAFF. The CDR3, as DNA: TGTGCCAGCAGTCCTACAGTGAACACTGAAGCTTTCTTT.

The CDR3 reads CASSAGTGTGNTIYF. The CDR3 nucleotides read TGTGCCAGCAGCGCCGGGACAGGGACCGGAAACACCATATATTTT. The genes are TRBV21-1 and TRBJ1-3; the table's D call, TRBD1, was not checked against the DNA. TRBV21-1 is a documented pseudogene. The CDR3 contains 15 residues.

The rearrangement uses TRBV28 and TRBJ2-2; 8 bases fit TRBD1. This CDR3 spans 13 amino acids. Trimming cost V 7 bases and J 6 bases; bases outside gene matches: 4. The V gene's germline CDR1 is MDHEN and CDR2 SYDVKM. The CDR3, as DNA: TGTGCCAGCACCGGACAGGGTGCCGGGGAGCTGTTTTTT. Residues: CASTGQGAGELFF.

This rearrangement joins TRBV4-1 to TRBJ2-7; TRBD1 might be the D (6 bases). The CDR3 consists of 16 residues. CDR1 and CDR2 from the germline V gene are MGHRA and YSYEKL. The ends were cut back, 2 bases at V and 5 bases at J, with 19 bases in the middle. CDR3 coding DNA: TGCGCCAGCAGCCAACCCACCGCAGGGGTCAAGGACGAGCAGTACTTC. It is translated as CASSQPTAGVKDEQYF.

The chain is built from TRBV5-4 and TRBJ2-3; 13 bases align to TRBD2. V lost 3 bases, J lost 1 base, and 5 bases stayed unmatched. This CDR3 comprises 17 residues. Per the germline V gene, CDR1 is SGHNT and CDR2 is YYREEE (reference sequence). CDR3 region: CASSSGTSGAGTDTQYF. The CDR3 bases are TGTGCCAGCAGCTCCGGGACTAGCGGGGCCGGCACAGATACGCAGTATTTT. Full variable domain (rest looked up from reference TRBV5-4 and TRBJ2-3): ETGVTQSPTHLIKTRGQQVTLRCSSQSGHNTVSWYQQALGQGPQFIFQYYREEENGRGNFPPRFSGLQFPNYSSELNVNALELDDSALYLCASSSGTSGAGTDTQYFGPGTRLTVL.

The chain carries TRBV29-1 and TRBJ2-7; maybe TRBD2 (6 bases). With 4 bases removed from V and 3 bases from J, the gap between germline ends came to 13 bases. The V gene's germline CDR1 is SQVTM and CDR2 ANQGSEA. This CDR3 has 13 amino acids. The CDR3 protein is CSVGESGSYEQYF. The CDR3 DNA reads as TGCAGCGTTGGAGAATCCGGGAGCTACGAGCAGTACTTC.

V is TRBV13 and J is TRBJ2-1, with TRBD2 as a possible D gene (6 bases). V gave up 0 bases and J gave up 8 bases, with 20 bases separating them. CDR3 length: 17 amino acids. CDR1 is PRHDT, CDR2 FYEKMQ, per germline (reference sequence). CDR3 in DNA: TGTGCCAGCAGCTTAGGGGCGGGGCGCCAGGGACGTCATGAGCAGTTCTTC. Protein: CASSLGAGRQGRHEQFF.

The V and J genes are TRBV30 and TRBJ1-6, with a weak D call TRBD1 (5 bases). V was shortened by 0 bases and J by 9 bases, with 9 bases between the two germline ends. This CDR3 has 13 residues. CDR1 is GTSNPN and CDR2 is SVGIG in the germline V gene (reference sequence). CDR3 bases: TGTGCCTGGAGTGTACAGGCAGCTTCACCCCTCCACTTT. Its protein is CAWSVQAASPLHF.

The chain's CDR3 is CASSPSGTHTEAFF. CDR3 in DNA: TGTGCCAGCAGCCCGTCGGGGACCCACACTGAAGCTTTCTTT. This chain uses TRBV11-3 with TRBJ1-1, with D maybe TRBD1 (5 bases). V was pared by 5 bases and J by 3 bases, with 13 bases between. CDR3 length equals 14 residues. CDR1 and CDR2 (germline): SGHNT, YENEEA.

The chain is built from TRBV30 and TRBJ1-1; 9 nucleotides line up with TRBD1. The J segment lost 1 base and the V segment lost 3 bases, leaving 6 bases of the junction unmatched. The germline V gene encodes CDR1 GTSNPN and CDR2 SVGIG (reference sequence). CDR3 length equals 15 residues. This CDR3 reads CAWRRTGEKNTEAFF. The DNA for the CDR3 is TGTGCCTGGAGGCGGACAGGGGAGAAGAACACTGAAGCTTTCTTT.

The V and J genes are TRBV24-1 and TRBJ2-7; 9 nucleotides agree with TRBD1. Per the germline V gene, CDR1 is KGHDR and CDR2 is SFDVKD. The junction had 9 bases not matched to a gene; V was cut back by 9 bases and J by 4 bases. The CDR3 covers 14 residues. The CDR3 DNA sequence: TGTGCCACCTCCCGGGGACAGGGTGCGTACGAGCAGTACTTC. This codes for CATSRGQGAYEQYF.

J is TRBJ2-5 and V is TRBV20-1, with 8 bases that match TRBD2. The CDR3 runs 12 residues. The germline V gene encodes CDR1 DFQATT and CDR2 SNEGSKA (reference sequence). The V gene end was trimmed by 1 base and the J gene end by 5 bases; junction bases not matched to a gene: 0. The CDR3 protein is CSARGLAETQYF. The CDR3 nucleotides read TGCAGTGCTAGAGGACTAGCGGAGACCCAGTACTTC.

The V call is TRBV7-2, the J call TRBJ2-2, with D possibly being TRBD2 (6 bases). The germline gives CDR1 SGHTA, CDR2 FQGNSA. V was trimmed by 1 base and J by 6 bases, leaving 9 bases between them. The CDR3 is made up of 14 amino acids. CDR3 sequence: CASSLDSGAGELFF. CDR3 bases: TGTGCCAGCAGCTTAGATTCGGGGGCCGGGGAGCTGTTTTTT.

J is TRBJ2-2 and V is TRBV24-1; D remains ambiguous. The CDR3 contains 16 residues. Between the trimmed V and J ends, which lost 3 bases and 1 base, there was a span of 11 bases. The germline gives CDR1 KGHDR, CDR2 SFDVKD. The CDR3 loop reads CATSDIKSRNTGELFF. CDR3 DNA: TGTGCCACCAGTGATATTAAGTCTAGGAACACCGGGGAGCTGTTTTTT.

The V and J genes are TRBV4-2 and TRBJ1-5, with TRBD1 as a possible D gene (5 bases). The CDR3 has 15 residues. Germline values: CDR1 LGHNA, CDR2 YNFKEQ. Trimming pared 4 bases from V and 7 bases from J, leaving 17 bases between. The CDR3 region has the DNA TGTGCCAGCAGCCGGGTTGTCGGGGGTAAACAGCCCCAGCATTTT. It yields the protein CASSRVVGGKQPQHF.

This chain uses TRBV12-3 or TRBV12-4 with TRBJ1-2; D unresolved. V was clipped by 3 bases and J by 2 bases, with 10 bases between them. This CDR3 spans 14 amino acids. CDR3 loop: CASSFTGPNYGYTF. CDR3 nucleotide sequence: TGTGCCAGCAGTTTCACGGGCCCCAACTATGGCTACACCTTC.

The chain is built from TRBV20-1 and TRBJ2-3, with 8 bases identical to TRBD2. Losses at the gene ends were 8 bases for V and 4 bases for J; bases not matched to a gene: 11. CDR1 is DFQATT and CDR2 is SNEGSKA in the germline V gene (reference sequence). CDR3 length: 14 residues. The CDR3 DNA follows: TGCAGTCCCTATAGCGGGGAGGGGGCAGATACGCAGTATTTT. It yields the protein CSPYSGEGADTQYF.

The CDR3, as DNA: TGTGCCACCAGTGGCGCGACAGGGAACACCGGGGAGCTGTTTTTT. Translated, it gives CATSGATGNTGELFF. The rearrangement joins TRBV24-1 to TRBJ2-2, with D tentatively TRBD1 (6 bases). The V gene lost 5 bases and the J gene lost 1 base, with 10 bases spanning the gap. Per germline, CDR1 KGHDR and CDR2 SFDVKD. This CDR3 spans 15 amino acids.

The chain employs TRBV5-6 and TRBJ1-5, with D unclear. The CDR3 extends over 14 amino acids. CDR1 and CDR2 from the germline V gene are SGHDT and YYEEEE. Trimming cost V 1 base and J 1 base, with 6 bases left between them. The CDR3 here is CASSLLSSNQPQHF. CDR3 coding DNA: TGTGCCAGCAGCTTGCTCTCCAGCAATCAGCCCCAGCATTTT. Using reference TRBV5-6 and TRBJ1-5 for the parts outside the CDR3, the full variable domain is DAGVTQSPTHLIKTRGQQVTLRCSPKSGHDTVSWYQQALGQGPQFIFQYYEEEERQRGNFPDRFSGHQFPNYSSELNVNALLLGDSALYLCASSLLSSNQPQHFGDGTRLSIL.

V gene TRBV5-1 combines with J gene TRBJ2-7; 8 bases align to TRBD1. J gave up 0 bases and V 3 bases, and 5 bases lay outside the gene matches. The CDR3 has 15 amino acids. Per the germline V gene, CDR1 is SGHRS and CDR2 is YFSETQ. The CDR3 DNA is TGCGCCAGCAGCTCCGGACAGGGCTCCTCCTACGAGCAGTACTTC. This sequence encodes CASSSGQGSSYEQYF.

This chain links TRBV27 with TRBJ2-7, with 10 bases that match TRBD1. The CDR3 spans 15 residues. Germline V gives CDR1 MNHEY, CDR2 SMNVEV (reference sequence). Trimming removed 4 bases from V and 5 bases from J; junction bases left unmatched: 8. The CDR3 sequence: CASSSYRQGANEQYF. The CDR3 DNA reads as TGTGCCAGCAGTTCCTACAGACAGGGGGCCAACGAGCAGTACTTC.

The gene calls are TRBV7-2 and TRBJ2-7; TRBD1 agrees at 7 bases. CDR3 length equals 16 residues. The germline CDR1 and CDR2 sequences are SGHTA and FQGNSA. J was trimmed by 2 bases and V by 1 base; bases with no gene match: 8. The CDR3 bases are TGTGCCAGCAGCTTAGTTTCCGGACAGGCCGCCTACGAGCAGTACTTC. Translated: CASSLVSGQAAYEQYF.

The V and J genes are TRBV12-3 or TRBV12-4 and TRBJ2-7, with 9 positions matching TRBD1. V was clipped by 3 bases and J by 6 bases; unmatched bases: 9. The CDR3 extends over 15 amino acids. CDR3 DNA sequence: TGTGCCAGCAGTTTCGCAGCCGGGACAGGGCTCGAGCAGTACTTC. This codes for CASSFAAGTGLEQYF.

The chain combines TRBV7-9 with TRBJ1-1; D is unclear. The V end was cut by 2 bases, the J end by 2 bases, with 9 bases between. CDR3 length: 14 residues. The V gene's germline CDR1 is SEHNR and CDR2 FQNEAQ (reference sequence). CDR3 region: CASSLMAGNTEAFF. The DNA for the CDR3 is TGTGCCAGCAGCTTAATGGCAGGCAACACTGAAGCTTTCTTT.

This chain joins TRBV7-9 and TRBJ2-1; 7 bases fit TRBD1. Germline V gives CDR1 SEHNR, CDR2 FQNEAQ (reference sequence). Trimming at V came to 0 bases and at J to 6 bases, leaving 8 bases not matched to a gene. CDR3 length: 16 amino acids. The CDR3 loop is CASSLARTGPGNEQFF. CDR3 DNA sequence: TGTGCCAGCAGCTTAGCGAGGACAGGCCCCGGCAATGAGCAGTTCTTC.

The chain has TRBV18 and TRBJ2-6; no firm D call. Germline values: CDR1 KGHSH, CDR2 LQKENI. V shed 0 bases and J shed 1 base, with 7 bases lying between them. CDR3 length equals 16 residues. CDR3 sequence: CASSPPGSSGANVLTF. CDR3 coding DNA: TGTGCCAGCTCACCACCGGGAAGTTCTGGGGCCAACGTCCTGACTTTC.

CDR3 nucleotide sequence: TGTGCCAGCACCCAGTGGGGAGGGATGAATTCACCCCTCCACTTT. Translating it yields CASTQWGGMNSPLHF. The chain uses TRBV7-2 and TRBJ1-6, with D unresolved. The CDR3 sequence is 15 residues long. Germline values: CDR1 SGHTA, CDR2 FQGNSA. Trimming removed 7 bases at V and 7 bases at J, with 17 bases between.